The 24 T cell receptor beta chains given below trace back to one sample, sequenced in a study of T-cell reconstitution after alpha-beta-depleted transplantation in children. Unique molecular identifiers were used to barcode this TCRbeta library. TCRdb independently ran MiXCR on the PCR reads; one entry per CDR3 protein. The table includes 780,000 or so distinct CDR3 sequences, around 15% detected once. The sample consisted of PBMCs, mostly from graft donor cells, taken 360 days after TCRalphabeta/CD19-depleted stem cell transplant. The source is a male patient younger than 18 who had a stem cell transplant for acute lymphoblastic leukemia, so the T cells may come from the graft donor.

The chain carries TRBV5-6 and TRBJ2-5, with no clear D. The germline CDR1 and CDR2 sequences are SGHDT and YYEEEE. The CDR3 is 13 residues long. V lost 2 bases, J lost 0 bases, and 5 bases lay in between. The CDR3, as DNA: TGTGCCAGCAGCTTTCTAGACCAAGAGACCCAGTACTTC. Protein product: CASSFLDQETQYF.

This clonotype turned up a few times. This chain joins TRBV20-1 and TRBJ2-3, with 10 nucleotides matching TRBD2. The V gene end was trimmed by 3 bases and the J gene end by 3 bases; junction bases not matched to a gene: 6. This CDR3 has 15 residues. CDR1 is DFQATT, CDR2 SNEGSKA, per germline (reference sequence). The CDR3 loop reads CSASASGRATDTQYF. The CDR3 bases are TGCAGTGCTAGTGCTAGCGGGAGAGCGACAGATACGCAGTATTTT.

The V and J genes are TRBV20-1 and TRBJ1-5; 9 nucleotides agree with TRBD1. The junction had 13 bases not matched to a gene; V was cut back by 3 bases and J by 4 bases. This CDR3 has 17 residues. From germline, CDR1 is DFQATT and CDR2 SNEGSKA (reference sequence). CDR3 protein: CSASRGLPGQGNQPQHF. The CDR3 region has the DNA TGCAGTGCTAGTAGGGGTCTCCCGGGACAGGGAAATCAGCCCCAGCATTTT.

The rearrangement joins TRBV5-1 to TRBJ2-2, with TRBD2 matching 10 bases. The germline V gene encodes CDR1 SGHRS and CDR2 YFSETQ. V shed 5 bases and J 4 bases; nucleotides not matched to a gene: 2. The CDR3 consists of 14 residues. The CDR3 protein is CASRASGSTGELFF. CDR3 coding DNA: TGCGCCAGCAGGGCTAGCGGGAGCACCGGGGAGCTGTTTTTT.

The chain uses TRBV5-1 and TRBJ1-2; D uncertain. Germline values: CDR1 SGHRS, CDR2 YFSETQ. The V end was cut by 4 bases, the J end by 4 bases, with 11 bases between. The length of the CDR3 is 13 residues. The CDR3 nucleotides read TGCGCCAGCAGCCAACTAGGCTCCTATGGCTACACCTTC. Its protein product is CASSQLGSYGYTF.

This clonotype was counted between two and nine times. The rearrangement joins TRBV12-3 or TRBV12-4 to TRBJ2-1; a possible D gene is TRBD2 (5 bases). Trimming took 7 bases from V and 4 from J, leaving 11 bases between them. CDR3 length equals 13 residues. CDR3 amino acids: CASTGGFYNEQFF. DNA of the CDR3: TGTGCCAGCACAGGCGGGTTTTACAATGAGCAGTTCTTC.

The rearrangement links TRBV27 to TRBJ2-1, with 9 bases aligning to TRBD2. The CDR3 has 15 amino acids. Per the germline V gene, CDR1 is MNHEY and CDR2 is SMNVEV (reference sequence). V dropped 5 bases and J dropped 7; count of bases not matched to a gene: 9. The CDR3 sequence is CASSPAGLARNEQFF. DNA of the CDR3: TGTGCCAGCAGTCCTGCGGGACTAGCTAGAAATGAGCAGTTCTTC.

This clonotype was seen many times. J is TRBJ2-3 and V is TRBV7-8, with 8 nucleotides matching TRBD1. The CDR3 sequence is 14 residues long. Looked up from germline, CDR1 is SGHVS and CDR2 is FQNEAQ. Unmatched junction bases numbered 3, after V lost 4 bases and J lost 3 bases. The CDR3 bases are TGTGCCAGCAGCTCACAGGGGGTTACAGATACGCAGTATTTT. As protein: CASSSQGVTDTQYF.

The chain links TRBV3-1 to TRBJ2-2, with no clear D. This CDR3 is built from 15 residues. V lost 2 bases and J 0 bases, leaving 7 bases between the germline ends. CDR1 and CDR2 (germline): LGHDT, YNNKEL (reference sequence). CDR3 bases: TGTGCCAGCAGCCAATTTCCAGCGAACACCGGGGAGCTGTTTTTT. Translating it yields CASSQFPANTGELFF.

This chain links TRBV30 with TRBJ2-2; tentatively, D is TRBD1 or TRBD2 (5 bases each). Looked up from germline, CDR1 is GTSNPN and CDR2 is SVGIG (reference sequence). This CDR3 comprises 15 residues. Trimming left V 0 bases short and J 6 bases short, with 14 bases between. The CDR3 DNA follows: TGTGCCTGGAGTGTGGGGGTACTAGTCGCCGGGGAGCTGTTTTTT. Translating it yields CAWSVGVLVAGELFF.

This clonotype has a handful of counts. V and J are TRBV27 and TRBJ2-1; D is perhaps TRBD1 or TRBD2 (5 bases each). CDR1 is MNHEY and CDR2 is SMNVEV in the germline V gene (reference sequence). The CDR3 is 15 residues long. V lost 8 bases, J lost 7 bases, and 21 bases lay in between. The CDR3: CASLTRWGKANEQFF. The CDR3 bases are TGTGCCAGCCTGACTCGTTGGGGGAAAGCAAATGAGCAGTTCTTC.

This clonotype has a count of ten or more. CDR3 protein: CSVVRSSSYEQYF. CDR3 DNA: TGCAGCGTTGTTCGGTCCAGCTCCTACGAGCAGTACTTC. The chain carries TRBV29-1 and TRBJ2-7, with D hard to call. The germline V gene encodes CDR1 SQVTM and CDR2 ANQGSEA. V was trimmed by 4 bases and J by 0 bases, leaving 10 bases between them. The CDR3 spans 13 residues.

This clonotype was picked up a small number of times. This chain joins TRBV5-1 and TRBJ2-1; the match to TRBD2 covers 9 bases. Germline trimming cut 5 bases from V and 4 bases from J; bases unmatched to any gene: 10. The CDR3 extends over 16 amino acids. Germline lookup yields CDR1 SGHRS and CDR2 YFSETQ. The CDR3 loop is CASSIKELAGYNEQFF. The CDR3 DNA sequence: TGCGCCAGCAGTATCAAGGAACTAGCGGGTTACAATGAGCAGTTCTTC.

This clonotype was observed a few times. The chain employs TRBV5-8 and TRBJ2-7; D is perhaps TRBD1 (5 bases). The germline V and J ends were trimmed by 6 bases and 4 bases, with 14 bases remaining between them. This CDR3 has 13 amino acids. The germline gives CDR1 SGHTS, CDR2 YDEGEE. The CDR3 nucleotides are TGTGCCAGCATACGCAGGGTCGGGTACGAGCAGTACTTC. It encodes CASIRRVGYEQYF.

The chain has TRBV11-2 and TRBJ2-1; D is ambiguous. The length of the CDR3 is 15 residues. Germline V CDR1 and CDR2: SGHAT, FQNNGV. Trimming stripped 3 bases from V and 1 base from J, with 10 bases between. The chain's CDR3 is CASSFGRRSYNEQFF. The CDR3 nucleotides read TGTGCCAGCAGCTTTGGGCGGAGATCCTACAATGAGCAGTTCTTC.

This clonotype has more than one count but fewer than ten. The chain uses TRBV5-1 and TRBJ2-2, with 11 positions matching TRBD2. The V segment lost 0 bases and the J segment 4 bases; nucleotides outside the gene matches: 8. From germline, CDR1 is SGHRS and CDR2 YFSETQ. CDR3 size: 18 residues. CDR3 sequence (DNA): TGCGCCAGCAGCTTGGTTAGCGGGAGGGCCAGAAGCACCGGGGAGCTGTTTTTT. Amino acids: CASSLVSGRARSTGELFF. The complete variable domain, with remaining parts taken from reference TRBV5-1 and TRBJ2-2, reads KAGVTQTPRYLIKTRGQQVTLSCSPISGHRSVSWYQQTPGQGLQFLFEYFSETQRNKGNFPGRFSGRQFSNSRSEMNVSTLELGDSALYLCASSLVSGRARSTGELFFGEGSRLTVL.

The chain links TRBV11-2 to TRBJ2-5; 7 bases fit TRBD2. In germline, CDR1 is SGHAT, CDR2 FQNNGV. V shed 5 bases, J shed 5 bases, and the junction held 8 bases outside the gene matches. The CDR3 is made up of 14 amino acids. DNA for the CDR3: TGTGCCAGCAGCCGGGACTACCTCTTGGAGACCCAGTACTTC. Residues: CASSRDYLLETQYF.

The CDR3 region has the DNA TGTGCCATCAGTGAGGTGGAGGGAGGGGACGAGCAGTACTTC. Its protein product is CAISEVEGGDEQYF. The chain links TRBV10-3 to TRBJ2-7; 7 bases line up with TRBD2. The ends lost 2 bases at V and 5 bases at J; junction bases unmatched: 6. This CDR3 has 14 residues. Germline lookup yields CDR1 ENHRY and CDR2 SYGVKD.

In its sample, this clonotype was seen a few times. The chain couples TRBV5-1 to TRBJ2-7; D might be TRBD1 (5 bases). V lost 0 bases to trimming and J lost 2 bases, with 9 bases between them. Germline V CDR1 and CDR2: SGHRS, YFSETQ. CDR3 size: 14 residues. CDR3 residues: CASSLAARAYEQYF. The CDR3 DNA is TGCGCCAGCAGCTTGGCGGCCAGGGCCTACGAGCAGTACTTC. The full variable domain, in which reference TRBV5-1 and TRBJ2-7 provide the parts outside the CDR3, is KAGVTQTPRYLIKTRGQQVTLSCSPISGHRSVSWYQQTPGQGLQFLFEYFSETQRNKGNFPGRFSGRQFSNSRSEMNVSTLELGDSALYLCASSLAARAYEQYFGPGTRLTVT.

This clonotype was recorded a few times. This rearrangement joins TRBV7-9 to TRBJ2-1, with a tentative D call TRBD1 (6 bases). V lost 1 base to trimming and J lost 8 bases, with 12 bases between them. Germline CDR1 and CDR2: SEHNR and FQNEAQ (reference sequence). The CDR3 is 14 residues long. The DNA of the CDR3 is TGTGCCAGCAGCTTAGAGACAGGTGGCGATGAGCAGTTCTTC. Translation gives CASSLETGGDEQFF.

This clonotype was seen only a few times. The CDR3 region is CASSDYRGREQYF. Here the CDR3 DNA reads TGTGCCAGCAGCGACTACAGGGGGCGAGAGCAGTACTTC. This chain connects TRBV6-1 to TRBJ2-7; 9 nucleotides match TRBD1. Trimming at V came to 6 bases and at J to 7 bases, leaving 7 bases not matched to a gene. Germline CDR1 and CDR2: MNHNS and SASEGT. The CDR3 spans 13 residues.

V is TRBV5-6 and J is TRBJ1-1, with unresolved D. Germline V gives CDR1 SGHDT, CDR2 YYEEEE. Deletions cut 0 bases from V and 7 bases from J, with 13 bases between. The CDR3 is 14 amino acids. The CDR3 DNA reads as TGTGCCAGCAGCTTGGTGGGAGGTAGCTTTGAAGCTTTCTTT. Its translation is CASSLVGGSFEAFF.

This clonotype was picked up many times. J is TRBJ2-1 and V is TRBV12-3 or TRBV12-4; 9 bases align to TRBD2. V was clipped by 3 bases and J by 2 bases; unmatched bases: 5. This CDR3 comprises 16 residues. CDR3: CASSLAGGPPYNEQFF. The CDR3 bases are TGTGCCAGCAGTTTGGCGGGAGGGCCCCCCTACAATGAGCAGTTCTTC.

This clonotype was recorded only once. The chain employs TRBV29-1 and TRBJ2-1, with a tentative D call TRBD2 (6 bases). The V end lost 5 bases, the J end lost 8 bases, and 19 bases lay between the germline ends. CDR3 length equals 14 residues. In germline, CDR1 is SQVTM, CDR2 ANQGSEA. The CDR3 loop is CSVSRTTLGHEQFF. Written as DNA, the CDR3 is TGCAGCGTTTCGAGGACTACACTTGGGCATGAGCAGTTCTTC.